This T cell receptor (beta chain) was documented in a study of blood T cell repertoires in COVID-19. Generated by immunoSEQ multiplex PCR, the TCRdb table keeps only in-frame clones and is missing some. The table records about 250,000 clones, roughly 80% of them present only once. With respect to this clone: This CDR3 is also generated by other DNA sequences in the sample.

This TCR came from a man between 40 and 49 years old who had been exposed to COVID-19. Sequencing was carried out using PBMCs or T cells enriched from blood (not recorded which).

CDR3 region: CASSPSGGTEAFF. For the CDR3, the DNA is TGTGCCAGCTCACCTTCAGGGGGCACTGAAGCTTTCTTT. The rearrangement joins TRBV18 to TRBJ1-1; 7 bases are a match to TRBD1. The CDR3 length is 13 residues. After removal of 3 bases from V and 4 bases from J, the junction contained 2 bases not matched to a gene. The germline gives CDR1 KGHSH, CDR2 LQKENI. Complete variable domain (other parts from reference TRBV18 and TRBJ1-1): NAGVMQNPRHLVRRRGQEARLRCSPMKGHSHVYWYRQLPEEGLKFMVYLQKENIIDESGMPKERFSAEFPKEGPSILRIQQVVRGDSAAYFCASSPSGGTEAFFGQGTRLTVV.